The 27 T cell receptor beta chains presented below share a single source sample, sequenced in a study of cytomegalovirus exposure and HLA in healthy donors (dated by TCRdb to 2017 to 2019). Library creation used the immunoSEQ multiplex PCR assay. TCRdb holds this immuneACCESS table with in-frame rearrangements only. Some clones are missing; in checked studies, unresolved V genes explain under half, and the rest has no known cause. In this sample the table shows about 330,000 clones, 86% of which occur a single time. Jointly, the top ten make up roughly 0.8% of the sample. Sequenced sample: PBMCs. These receptors all stem from a woman younger than 30 in good health and CMV-seronegative.

The CDR3 here is CASSPLRQGASYEQYF. The CDR3 nucleotides are TGTGCCAGCTCACCCTTGAGACAGGGGGCTTCCTACGAGCAGTACTTC. The rearrangement uses TRBV18 and TRBJ2-7, with 10 bases identical to TRBD1. Germline V lookup: CDR1 KGHSH, CDR2 LQKENI. The CDR3 is 16 amino acids. V trimming: 3 bases; J trimming: 1 base; junction bases outside the gene matches: 6.

The CDR3 reads CASSAHRGNTDTQYF. The CDR3 DNA reads TGTGCCAGCAGTGCCCACAGGGGAAATACAGATACGCAGTATTTT. V gene TRBV2 combines with J gene TRBJ2-3; 7 bases match TRBD1. The CDR3 consists of 15 residues. V was pared by 4 bases and J by 3 bases, with 7 bases of the junction left unmatched. CDR1 SNHLY and CDR2 FYNNEI come from the germline V gene.

This chain uses TRBV5-1 with TRBJ2-3, with D hard to call. V gave up 3 bases and J gave up 5 bases, with 4 bases separating them. This CDR3 has 11 amino acids. Germline-derived CDR1 and CDR2 are SGHRS and YFSETQ. This CDR3 is CASSSRDTQYF. The CDR3 DNA is TGCGCCAGCAGCTCCCGAGATACGCAGTATTTT.

The sample holds many counts of this clone. The rearrangement links TRBV10-3 to TRBJ2-7; 12 nucleotides match TRBD2. Germline-derived CDR1 and CDR2 are ENHRY and SYGVKD. This CDR3 has 15 residues. Trimming at V came to 6 bases and at J to 4 bases, leaving 7 bases not matched to a gene. CDR3 bases: TGTGCCATCAGCCCCCGGGGGACTAGCGGGTACGAGCAGTACTTC. Translating gives CAISPRGTSGYEQYF.

The chain employs TRBV7-2 and TRBJ2-5; no clear D. V was trimmed by 4 bases and J by 3 bases, leaving 9 bases between them. CDR3 size: 13 residues. CDR1 and CDR2 from the germline V gene are SGHTA and FQGNSA. The CDR3 spells CASSSFGKETQYF. Here the CDR3 DNA reads TGTGCCAGCAGCTCCTTCGGTAAAGAGACCCAGTACTTC.

For the CDR3, the DNA is TGTGCCAGCTCACCACCGAGGCCGATCTATGGCTACACCTTC. Translating gives CASSPPRPIYGYTF. The chain joins TRBV18 to TRBJ1-2, with D unclear. Trimming shortened V by 0 bases and J by 4 bases, and 9 bases separated the two germline ends. Per germline, CDR1 KGHSH and CDR2 LQKENI. The CDR3 loop spans 14 amino acids.

A single count supports this clone. The genes are TRBV5-4 and TRBJ1-1; D may be TRBD1 (5 bases). Trimming shortened V by 0 bases and J by 3 bases, and 6 bases separated the two germline ends. The CDR3 runs to 13 residues. Germline lookup yields CDR1 SGHNT and CDR2 YYREEE (reference sequence). The CDR3 DNA reads TGTGCCAGCAGCTTGGGGACACACACTGAAGCTTTCTTT. It translates to CASSLGTHTEAFF.

The gene calls are TRBV9 and TRBJ2-7, with 7 bases lining up with TRBD2. The junction had 5 bases not matched to a gene; V was cut back by 0 bases and J by 2 bases. The CDR3 is made up of 15 amino acids. CDR1 is SGDLS and CDR2 is YYNGEE in the germline V gene. CDR3 nucleotide sequence: TGTGCCAGCAGCGTAGCGGTAGCGGGCCCCTACGAGCAGTACTTC. Its protein product is CASSVAVAGPYEQYF.

The V gene is TRBV4-3, the J gene TRBJ1-2; TRBD1 is a possible D gene (5 bases). CDR1 and CDR2 from the germline V gene are LGHNA and YSLEER. With 0 bases removed from V and 8 bases from J, the gap between germline ends came to 13 bases. The CDR3 extends over 14 amino acids. CDR3 amino acids: CASSQDRRGEGYTF. The CDR3 DNA is TGCGCCAGCAGCCAAGATCGGAGGGGCGAGGGCTACACCTTC.

This chain joins TRBV18 and TRBJ2-5, with TRBD1 matching 7 bases. Germline CDR1 and CDR2: KGHSH and LQKENI. The J segment lost 1 base and the V segment lost 6 bases, leaving 5 bases of the junction unmatched. This CDR3 contains 14 residues. This CDR3 is CASSTRDSQETQYF. Written as DNA, the CDR3 is TGTGCCAGCTCCACCCGGGACAGCCAAGAGACCCAGTACTTC. The whole variable domain, remainder taken from reference TRBV18 and TRBJ2-5, is NAGVMQNPRHLVRRRGQEARLRCSPMKGHSHVYWYRQLPEEGLKFMVYLQKENIIDESGMPKERFSAEFPKEGPSILRIQQVVRGDSAAYFCASSTRDSQETQYFGPGTRLLVL.

In its sample, this clone was seen a few times. V usage is TRBV2 and J usage is TRBJ2-3; D is unclear. Trimming took off 3 bases at V and 2 bases at J, with 9 bases between the two ends. Germline CDR1 is SNHLY and CDR2 is FYNNEI. The CDR3 has 14 amino acids. Here the CDR3 DNA reads TGTGCCAGCAGTGAGGTTACAGACACAGATACGCAGTATTTT. It yields the protein CASSEVTDTDTQYF. The full variable domain, with the rest looked up from reference TRBV2 and TRBJ2-3, is EPEVTQTPSHQVTQMGQEVILRCVPISNHLYFYWYRQILGQKVEFLVSFYNNEISEKSEIFDDQFSVERPDGSNFTLKIRSTKLEDSAMYFCASSEVTDTDTQYFGPGTRLTVL.

CDR3 coding DNA: TGCGCCAGCAGCTTGACAGCGGGCACAGATACGCAGTATTTT. Its protein is CASSLTAGTDTQYF. The chain is built from TRBV5-1 and TRBJ2-3; D perhaps matches TRBD2 (5 bases). The CDR3 length is 14 residues. CDR1 and CDR2 from the germline V gene are SGHRS and YFSETQ. V dropped 1 base and J dropped 1 base, with 7 bases sitting between them.

The V call is TRBV6-1, the J call TRBJ2-7, with TRBD1 as a possible D gene (5 bases). CDR1 is MNHNS, CDR2 SASEGT, per germline. Trimming removed 11 bases at V and 6 bases at J, with 14 bases between. There are 11 residues in the CDR3. The CDR3 sequence: CAGRQGSEQYF. The CDR3 nucleotides are TGTGCCGGGCGTCAGGGCTCCGAGCAGTACTTC.

The V call is TRBV25-1, the J call TRBJ1-1; 7 positions agree with TRBD1. CDR1 and CDR2 (germline): MGHDK, SYGVNS. Germline trimming cut 6 bases from V and 5 bases from J; bases unmatched to any gene: 9. The length of the CDR3 is 14 residues. As DNA, the CDR3 is TGTGCCAGCAGAACAACCACAGGGGTTACTGAAGCTTTCTTT. This gives the protein CASRTTTGVTEAFF. The variable domain in full, completed from reference TRBV25-1 and TRBJ1-1, reads EADIYQTPRYLVIGTGKKITLECSQTMGHDKMYWYQQDPGMELHLIHYSYGVNSTEKGDLSSESTVSRIRTEHFPLTLESARPSHTSQYLCASRTTTGVTEAFFGQGTRLTVV.

The chain couples TRBV25-1 to TRBJ2-7; unclear D gene. This CDR3 contains 11 residues. The V end was cut by 4 bases, the J end by 9 bases, with 10 bases between. Germline V gives CDR1 MGHDK, CDR2 SYGVNS. The CDR3 protein is CASSVGQAQYF. In DNA, the CDR3 is TGTGCCAGCAGTGTCGGCCAGGCGCAGTACTTC.

J is TRBJ1-5 and V is TRBV15; D might be TRBD1 (6 bases). The germline V gene has CDR1 LNHNV and CDR2 YYDKDF (reference sequence). Trimming stripped 1 base from V and 4 bases from J, with 17 bases between. CDR3 length equals 17 residues. In DNA form, the CDR3 reads TGTGCCACCAGCAGAGCACCAGGGGAAATCTTAAATCAGCCCCAGCATTTT. Translating it yields CATSRAPGEILNQPQHF.

The V and J genes are TRBV28 and TRBJ1-4, with 8 bases lining up with TRBD1. The CDR3 contains 13 residues. V lost 10 bases to trimming and J lost 5 bases; unmatched junction nucleotides: 6. Germline V gene sequence: CDR1 MDHEN, CDR2 SYDVKM. The CDR3 bases are TGTGCCATTCGACAGGGGAGGAATGAAAAACTGTTTTTT. Its protein is CAIRQGRNEKLFF.

As regards this clone: Just one base apart from a much larger clone, this may be a read error. Other nucleotide sequences from this sample produce the same CDR3. The chain links TRBV11-2 to TRBJ2-7; the match to TRBD2 covers 16 bases. Germline trimming cut 3 bases from V and 4 bases from J; bases unmatched to any gene: 0. The CDR3 runs to 15 residues. Germline assignment: CDR1 SGHAT and CDR2 FQNNGV. The CDR3 loop reads CASSLGLAGGYEQYF. CDR3 nucleotides: TGTGCCAGCAGCTTGGGACTAGCGGGAGGGTACGAGCAGTACTTC.

The rearrangement links TRBV18 to TRBJ2-7; D is undetermined. The CDR3 runs 13 residues. V was pared by 2 bases and J by 0 bases, with 5 bases between. CDR1 KGHSH and CDR2 LQKENI come from the germline V gene. The CDR3 loop reads CASSPGFSYEQYF. Here the CDR3 DNA reads TGTGCCAGCTCACCAGGCTTCTCCTACGAGCAGTACTTC.

The rearrangement joins TRBV7-2 to TRBJ2-3; possible D gene TRBD2, 7 bases. The CDR3 runs to 15 residues. Trimming pared 2 bases from V and 7 bases from J, leaving 16 bases between. Per germline, CDR1 SGHTA and CDR2 FQGNSA. This CDR3 reads CASSLRGGGAYTQYF. The CDR3 DNA sequence: TGTGCCAGCAGCTTAAGGGGAGGGGGAGCATATACGCAGTATTTT.

This clone has just a few counts. This chain uses TRBV2 with TRBJ2-7; 7 bases map to TRBD2. This CDR3 has 15 residues. V trimming: 4 bases; J trimming: 3 bases; junction bases outside the gene matches: 9. CDR1 and CDR2 from the germline V gene are SNHLY and FYNNEI. CDR3 bases: TGTGCCAGCAGTGCCACTAGCGAGTACCTCTACGAGCAGTACTTC. Translation: CASSATSEYLYEQYF.

The CDR3 nucleotides are TGTGCCAGCTGGGAGCTCCCTAGCACAGATACGCAGTATTTT. It is translated as CASWELPSTDTQYF. V and J are TRBV18 and TRBJ2-3; D perhaps matches TRBD2 (5 bases). CDR3 length equals 14 residues. Trimming left V 7 bases short and J 0 bases short, with 11 bases between. Germline V lookup: CDR1 KGHSH, CDR2 LQKENI. Full variable domain (remainder filled in from reference TRBV18 and TRBJ2-3): NAGVMQNPRHLVRRRGQEARLRCSPMKGHSHVYWYRQLPEEGLKFMVYLQKENIIDESGMPKERFSAEFPKEGPSILRIQQVVRGDSAAYFCASWELPSTDTQYFGPGTRLTVL.

V is TRBV5-4 and J is TRBJ2-3; D is undetermined. Trimming shortened V by 4 bases and J by 4 bases, and 7 bases separated the two germline ends. CDR3 length: 12 amino acids. The germline gives CDR1 SGHNT, CDR2 YYREEE (reference sequence). The CDR3 nucleotides are TGTGCCAGCAGCAAAAGAGCAGATACGCAGTATTTT. Translating gives CASSKRADTQYF. Together with reference TRBV5-4 and TRBJ2-3, the CDR3 gives the full variable domain: ETGVTQSPTHLIKTRGQQVTLRCSSQSGHNTVSWYQQALGQGPQFIFQYYREEENGRGNFPPRFSGLQFPNYSSELNVNALELDDSALYLCASSKRADTQYFGPGTRLTVL.

J is TRBJ2-6 and V is TRBV7-2, with TRBD1 identical over 10 bases. Germline assignment: CDR1 SGHTA and CDR2 FQGNSA. With 1 base clipped from V and 2 bases from J, the junction kept 5 bases outside the gene matches. The CDR3 contains 18 residues. The CDR3 region is CASSLVGQGQTGANVLTF. As DNA, the CDR3 is TGTGCCAGCAGCTTAGTGGGACAGGGGCAGACTGGGGCCAACGTCCTGACTTTC. The full variable domain, completed using reference TRBV7-2 and TRBJ2-6, is GAGVSQSPSNKVTEKGKDVELRCDPISGHTALYWYRQSLGQGLEFLIYFQGNSAPDKSGLPSDRFSAERTGGSVSTLTIQRTQQEDSAVYLCASSLVGQGQTGANVLTFGAGSRLTVL.

The V gene is TRBV5-5, the J gene TRBJ2-2; D call uncertain. The CDR3 is made up of 14 amino acids. Trimming pared 1 base from V and 3 bases from J, leaving 7 bases between. Germline-derived CDR1 and CDR2 are SGHKS and YYEKEE (reference sequence). The CDR3 nucleotides read TGTGCCAGCAGCTTGTCACAGTACACCGGGGAGCTGTTTTTT. This codes for CASSLSQYTGELFF.

V usage is TRBV29-1 and J usage is TRBJ2-7, with 10 bases matching TRBD2. V was pared by 0 bases and J by 7 bases, with 6 bases of the junction left unmatched. This CDR3 contains 14 residues. The germline V gene has CDR1 SQVTM and CDR2 ANQGSEA. The CDR3 spells CSVEEASGSSEQYF. The CDR3 coding sequence is TGCAGCGTTGAAGAGGCTAGCGGGAGCTCTGAGCAGTACTTC.

The rearrangement links TRBV25-1 to TRBJ1-3; no definite D call. Trimming pared 6 bases from V and 4 bases from J, leaving 16 bases between. Germline-derived CDR1 and CDR2 are MGHDK and SYGVNS. CDR3 length equals 15 residues. CDR3 amino acids: CASSQPGGTGNTIYF. The CDR3 bases are TGTGCCAGCAGCCAACCTGGAGGTACCGGAAACACCATATATTTT.